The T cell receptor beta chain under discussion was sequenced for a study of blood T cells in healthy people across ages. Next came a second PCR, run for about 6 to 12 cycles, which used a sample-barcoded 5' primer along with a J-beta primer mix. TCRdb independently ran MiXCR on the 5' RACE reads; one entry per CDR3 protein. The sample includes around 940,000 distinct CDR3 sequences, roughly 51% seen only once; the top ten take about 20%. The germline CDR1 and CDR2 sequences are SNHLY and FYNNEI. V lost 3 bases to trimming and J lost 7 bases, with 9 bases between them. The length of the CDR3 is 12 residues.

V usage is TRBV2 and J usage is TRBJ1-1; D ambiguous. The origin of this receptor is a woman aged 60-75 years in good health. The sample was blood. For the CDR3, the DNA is TGTGCCAGCAGTGATGGATTACTTGAAGCTTTCTTT. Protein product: CASSDGLLEAFF.